This is a list of T cell receptor beta chains from one sample in a study of OX40 agonist ivuxolimab in advanced cancers. TCRdb keeps only in-frame clones here, not all; method: immunoSEQ multiplex PCR. The data hold some 79,000 clones, with 80% to 90% observed a single time. The sequenced sample was CD4+ or CD8+ T cells sorted from blood, obtained in a trial of the OX40 agonist ivuxolimab. The receptors were sampled from an adult with an advanced solid tumor such as melanoma, head and neck, liver or kidney cancer. The CDR3 runs from the conserved cysteine through the conserved F or W. The D gene is left open where the match is weak. Size tells how often a clone was seen (once, few, many) or the class of an expanded clone, and some rows leave it out.

cdr3_nt,cdr3_aa,j_call,d_call,clone_size,v_call
TGCGCCAGCAGTGAGAGGGCAGGGGGATACGAGCAGTACTTC,CASSERAGGYEQYF,TRBJ2-7,TRBD1,NA,TRBV10-2
TGTGCCGGCAAGGGGGAGGTCGGCTATGGCTACACCTTC,CAGKGEVGYGYTF,TRBJ1-2,NA,NA,TRBV2
TGTGCCAGCAGCTTAACAGACAGGCACACTGAAGCTTTCTTT,CASSLTDRHTEAFF,TRBJ1-1,NA,NA,TRBV7-2
TGTGCCAGCAGTCTGAGCGCCTACGGGACAGGGGGGTACGAGCAGTACTTC,CASSLSAYGTGGYEQYF,TRBJ2-7,TRBD1,NA,TRBV28
TGCGCCAGCAACCGACAGGGCGCAATGTACGAGCAGTACTTC,CASNRQGAMYEQYF,TRBJ2-7,TRBD1,NA,TRBV10-2
TGTGCCAGCAGTTCCCGACTTCTAAATTCCTACGAGCAGTACTTC,CASSSRLLNSYEQYF,TRBJ2-7,NA,NA,TRBV28
TGTGCCACCAGGGTGGGCGGGACAAGCTTTGGCTACACCTTC,CATRVGGTSFGYTF,TRBJ1-2,NA,NA,TRBV5-6
TGCGCCAGCGCCGGGACTAGCGGGAGCGAAGATACGCAGTATTTT,CASAGTSGSEDTQYF,TRBJ2-3,TRBD2,NA,TRBV10-1
TGTGCCAGCAGCTTGGGCGTTTTAGGGAACTACAATGAGCAGTTCTTC,CASSLGVLGNYNEQFF,TRBJ2-1,NA,NA,TRBV5-8
TGTGCCAGCAGCTTGTTTTCTGGAAACACCATATATTTT,CASSLFSGNTIYF,TRBJ1-3,NA,NA,TRBV5-8
TGTGCCAGCAGTGAAGTTGGGCGCGGGGAGCTGTTTTTT,CASSEVGRGELFF,TRBJ2-2,NA,NA,TRBV2
TGTGCCAGCAGCACCGGAAACACCATATATTTT,CASSTGNTIYF,TRBJ1-3,NA,few,TRBV5-6
TGTGCCAGTAGTATAGGGCAGCCCCCAGGGGAGCTGTTTTTT,CASSIGQPPGELFF,TRBJ2-2,NA,NA,TRBV19
TGCGCCAGCAGGCCCGGGACAGGGGAAAATGAGCAGTTCTTC,CASRPGTGENEQFF,TRBJ2-1,TRBD1,NA,TRBV5-1